The text below deals with one T cell receptor (beta chain). This specimen belongs to a study of blood T cell repertoires in COVID-19. Study summary: There were acute and convalescent COVID-19 samples, and they came from the United States, Italy and Spain. Sources were T cells, B-cell-depleted T cells, or PBMCs; the material itself was cDNA or gDNA.

The germline V gene encodes CDR1 SEHNR and CDR2 FQNEAQ (reference sequence). V gave up 1 base and J gave up 1 base, with 4 bases separating them. The CDR3 consists of 14 residues. In the study's own analysis: Amplified reference gene primers provided the basis for estimating nucleated cell counts. Produced via immunoSEQ multiplex PCR; TCRdb's table is partial and in-frame only. V, J and clone size were drawn from that table, and D and trimming were deduced from the DNA. Of approximately 170,000 clones in the sample, 80% to 90% are singletons; the top ten hold roughly 2%. This chain uses TRBV7-9 with TRBJ2-2; D not resolved. Sequenced: peripheral blood. This receptor was identified in a woman older than 75 with acute or convalescent COVID-19. This CDR3 reads CASSLVVNTGELFF. CDR3 nucleotide sequence: TGTGCCAGCAGCTTAGTAGTGAACACCGGGGAGCTGTTTTTT.